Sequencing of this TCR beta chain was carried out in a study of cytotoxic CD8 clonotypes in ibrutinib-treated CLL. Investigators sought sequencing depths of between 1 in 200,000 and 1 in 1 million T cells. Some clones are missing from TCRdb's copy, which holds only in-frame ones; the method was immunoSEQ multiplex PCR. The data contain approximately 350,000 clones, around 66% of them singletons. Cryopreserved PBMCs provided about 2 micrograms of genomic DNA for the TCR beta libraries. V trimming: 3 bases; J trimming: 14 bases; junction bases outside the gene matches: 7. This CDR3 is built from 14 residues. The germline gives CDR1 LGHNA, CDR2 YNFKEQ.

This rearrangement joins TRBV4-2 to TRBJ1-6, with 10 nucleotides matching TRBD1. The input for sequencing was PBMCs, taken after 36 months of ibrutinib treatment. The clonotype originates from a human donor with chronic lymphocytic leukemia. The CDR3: CASSQPGQGDSLHF. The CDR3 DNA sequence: TGTGCCAGCAGCCAGCCCGGACAGGGGGATTCCCTCCACTTT.